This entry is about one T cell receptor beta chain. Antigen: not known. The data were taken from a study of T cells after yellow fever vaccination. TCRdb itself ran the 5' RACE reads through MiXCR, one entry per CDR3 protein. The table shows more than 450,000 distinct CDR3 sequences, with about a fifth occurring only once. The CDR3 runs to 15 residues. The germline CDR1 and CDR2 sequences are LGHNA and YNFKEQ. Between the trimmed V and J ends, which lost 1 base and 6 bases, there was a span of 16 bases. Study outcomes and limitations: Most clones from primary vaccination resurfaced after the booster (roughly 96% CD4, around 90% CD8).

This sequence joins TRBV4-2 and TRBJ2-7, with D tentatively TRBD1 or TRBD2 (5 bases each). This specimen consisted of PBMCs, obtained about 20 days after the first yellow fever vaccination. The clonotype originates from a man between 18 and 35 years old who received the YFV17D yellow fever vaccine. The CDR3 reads CASSQGSGPLAEQYF. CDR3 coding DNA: TGTGCCAGCAGCCAAGGTTCGGGACCCCTCGCCGAGCAGTACTTC.